The rows below give T cell receptor beta chains drawn from one sample of a study of blood T cell repertoires in COVID-19. Repertoires were generated with immunoSEQ multiplex PCR, while TCRdb's copy carries only in-frame clones and drops some. Of fewer than 200,000 clones in the sample, approximately 85% were seen once. Source material: peripheral blood. The source of these receptors is an elderly woman with acute or convalescent COVID-19. CDR3s include the opening cysteine and the closing phenylalanine or tryptophan. The D gene is left open where the match is weak. Clone sizes are given selectively: once, few, many, or a class where the clone is expanded.

length: 15; V: TRBV25-1; J: TRBJ2-7; size: .; D: TRBD1; DNA: TGTGCCAGCAGTGCCTCGGGACAGGGTCGCTACGAGCAGTACTTC; CDR3: CASSASGQGRYEQYF
length: 13; V: TRBV6-5; J: TRBJ1-2; size: .; D: .; DNA: TGTGCCAGCAGTTACGGACAGCGTTATGGCTACACCTTC; CDR3: CASSYGQRYGYTF
length: 13; V: TRBV29-1; J: TRBJ1-6; size: few; D: .; DNA: TGCAGCGTTGCGATCAGAAATAATTCACCCCTCCACTTT; CDR3: CSVAIRNNSPLHF
length: 16; V: TRBV11-1; J: TRBJ2-1; size: .; D: TRBD2; DNA: TGTGCCAGCAGCCTTCGGGGGGGTAGGTCCTACAATGAGCAGTTCTTC; CDR3: CASSLRGGRSYNEQFF
length: 14; V: TRBV6-5; J: TRBJ1-6; size: few; D: .; DNA: TGTGCCAGCACCTCCTCTTCGGGGGGTTCACCCCTCCACTTT; CDR3: CASTSSSGGSPLHF
length: 15; V: TRBV6-5; J: TRBJ1-2; size: .; D: TRBD1; DNA: TGTGCCAGCAGTTACTCAGCCAGGGGGCAATATGGCTACACCTTC; CDR3: CASSYSARGQYGYTF
length: 18; V: TRBV7-9; J: TRBJ2-1; size: once; D: TRBD2; DNA: TGTGCCAGCAGCTTACTTGGGGTAGCGGGGGGCCGGAACAATGAGCAGTTCTTC; CDR3: CASSLLGVAGGRNNEQFF
length: 14; V: TRBV5-1; J: TRBJ2-1; size: .; D: .; DNA: TGCGCCAGCAGCTTGGCGACTCTCCGCAATGAGCAGTTCTTC; CDR3: CASSLATLRNEQFF
length: 13; V: TRBV27; J: TRBJ2-1; size: .; D: .; DNA: TGTGCCAGCAGTCCGCAGGTTACGATTGAGCAGTTCTTC; CDR3: CASSPQVTIEQFF
length: 16; V: TRBV19; J: TRBJ2-1; size: .; D: .; DNA: TGTGCCAGTAGTATTATGGCACCGCAACGCTACAATGAGCAGTTCTTC; CDR3: CASSIMAPQRYNEQFF
length: 16; V: TRBV19; J: TRBJ1-6; size: .; D: TRBD1; DNA: TGTGCCAGCGCCCCCCCGGGGACAGGGGGCGGTTCACCCCTCCACTTT; CDR3: CASAPPGTGGGSPLHF
length: 13; V: TRBV30; J: TRBJ1-5; size: .; D: .; DNA: TGTGCCTGGAGTGTCAGGGGCAATCAGCCCCAGCATTTT; CDR3: CAWSVRGNQPQHF
length: 15; V: TRBV11-2; J: TRBJ1-3; size: .; D: TRBD1; DNA: TGTGCCAGCAGCCCTAGACAGGGCTCTGGAAACACCATATATTTT; CDR3: CASSPRQGSGNTIYF
length: 15; V: TRBV24-1; J: TRBJ1-1; size: .; D: .; DNA: TGTGCCACCAGTCCGAACGGGGGTGGGAACACTGAAGCTTTCTTT; CDR3: CATSPNGGGNTEAFF
length: 15; V: TRBV3-1/TRBV3-2; J: TRBJ1-5; size: .; D: .; DNA: TGTGCCAGCAGCCAAGATTCAGTTAGCAATCAGCCCCAGCATTTT; CDR3: CASSQDSVSNQPQHF
length: 14; V: TRBV9; J: TRBJ1-1; size: .; D: TRBD1; DNA: TGTGCCAGCAGCGTTGGACAGGGGGGCACTGAAGCTTTCTTT; CDR3: CASSVGQGGTEAFF
length: 14; V: TRBV7-9; J: TRBJ1-1; size: .; D: .; DNA: TGTGCCAGCAGCTTTTGGGGAGAGGGCACTGAAGCTTTCTTT; CDR3: CASSFWGEGTEAFF
length: 15; V: TRBV5-1; J: TRBJ2-5; size: .; D: .; DNA: TGCGCCAGCAGCTTGACGGAGGAGAGAAGAGAGACCCAGTACTTC; CDR3: CASSLTEERRETQYF
length: 15; V: TRBV14; J: TRBJ2-1; size: few; D: TRBD1; DNA: TGTGCCAGCAGTCCCGGACAGGGATCCTACAATGAGCAGTTCTTC; CDR3: CASSPGQGSYNEQFF
length: 13; V: TRBV12-3/TRBV12-4; J: TRBJ1-2; size: many; D: .; DNA: TGTGCCAGCAGCCCTGACAGGTACTATGGCTACACCTTC; CDR3: CASSPDRYYGYTF
length: 15; V: TRBV11-2; J: TRBJ2-5; size: .; D: .; DNA: TGTGCCAGCAGCCAGGTCAGGACAGACCAGAGGACCCAGTACTTC; CDR3: CASSQVRTDQRTQYF
length: 12; V: TRBV11-3; J: TRBJ2-2; size: .; D: .; DNA: TGTGCCAGCAGCTCCCGGGACGGGGAGCTGTTTTTT; CDR3: CASSSRDGELFF
length: 15; V: TRBV11-2; J: TRBJ2-2; size: once; D: .; DNA: TGTGCCAGCAGCTCTCGAATGGGCCCGACCGGGGAGCTGTTTTTT; CDR3: CASSSRMGPTGELFF
length: 19; V: TRBV5-3; J: TRBJ2-2; size: .; D: .; DNA: TGTGCCAGATTGCCCCCGGGAGACCCACCCATGTTTGCCACCGGGGAGCTGTTTTTT; CDR3: CARLPPGDPPMFATGELFF
length: 14; V: TRBV13; J: TRBJ1-4; size: .; D: TRBD1; DNA: TGTGCCAGCAGCTTCAGGACAGGGAAGGAAAAACTGTTTTTT; CDR3: CASSFRTGKEKLFF
length: 13; V: TRBV14; J: TRBJ1-1; size: .; D: .; DNA: TGTGCCAGCAGCCCCCTTCGGACAGCAAAAGCTTTCTTT; CDR3: CASSPLRTAKAFF
length: 15; V: TRBV27; J: TRBJ2-1; size: .; D: TRBD2; DNA: TGTGCCAGCAGTTCCCTGACTAGCGGGAGACCTAAATACTTCTTC; CDR3: CASSSLTSGRPKYFF
length: 15; V: TRBV7-2; J: TRBJ1-2; size: .; D: .; DNA: TGTGCCAGCAGCCGGGGCGTGCAGGGAGGCTATGGCTACACCTTC; CDR3: CASSRGVQGGYGYTF
length: 18; V: TRBV6-2/TRBV6-3; J: TRBJ2-2; size: .; D: .; DNA: TGTGCCAGCAGTTACCCCCGAAGTGGGCGGGCAAACACCGGGGAGCTGTTTTTT; CDR3: CASSYPRSGRANTGELFF
length: 17; V: TRBV5-1; J: TRBJ1-2; size: .; D: .; DNA: TGCGCCAGCAGCTTGGACCTTTCGTTTGGGCGGACTTTTGGCTACACCTTC; CDR3: CASSLDLSFGRTFGYTF
length: 14; V: TRBV29-1; J: TRBJ2-7; size: .; D: TRBD1; DNA: TGCAGCGTTGAGGGACAGGGGGCGGGTTACGAGCAGTACTTC; CDR3: CSVEGQGAGYEQYF
length: 15; V: TRBV15; J: TRBJ1-1; size: once; D: .; DNA: TGTGCCACCAGCAGAGTGGGTACAGGGCGCACTGAAGCTTTCTTT; CDR3: CATSRVGTGRTEAFF
length: 14; V: TRBV2; J: TRBJ2-6; size: few; D: TRBD1; DNA: TGTGCCAGCAGGGACAGGTCTGGGGCCAACGTCCTGACTTTC; CDR3: CASRDRSGANVLTF
length: 15; V: TRBV6-5; J: TRBJ2-7; size: .; D: TRBD1; DNA: TGTGCCAGCAGTTACCGGGACAGGGGAGGGTACGAGCAGTACTTC; CDR3: CASSYRDRGGYEQYF
length: 14; V: TRBV5-1; J: TRBJ2-2; size: once; D: .; DNA: TGCGCCAGCAGCTTGGAGCAGGGAACCGGGGAGCTGTTTTTT; CDR3: CASSLEQGTGELFF
length: 12; V: TRBV2; J: TRBJ2-7; size: few; D: .; DNA: TGTGCCAGCAGACAGGATGGCTACGAGCAGTACTTC; CDR3: CASRQDGYEQYF
length: 14; V: TRBV4-3; J: TRBJ1-1; size: .; D: .; DNA: TGCGCCAGCAGCCAAGACCACCGCGGCACTGAAGCTTTCTTT; CDR3: CASSQDHRGTEAFF
length: 16; V: TRBV21-1; J: TRBJ2-2; size: .; D: .; DNA: TGTGCCAGCAGCCCCAGGACAGGCCCGAACACCGGGGAGCTGTTTTTT; CDR3: CASSPRTGPNTGELFF
length: 15; V: TRBV7-2; J: TRBJ2-7; size: .; D: .; DNA: TGTGCCAGCAGCCCCCACGGGACACGAAACTACGAGCAGTACTTC; CDR3: CASSPHGTRNYEQYF
length: 12; V: TRBV18; J: TRBJ2-1; size: .; D: .; DNA: TGTGCCAGCCGCCGGGGAGGACATGAGCAGTTCTTC; CDR3: CASRRGGHEQFF
length: 16; V: TRBV12-5; J: TRBJ1-2; size: .; D: TRBD1; DNA: TGTGCTAGTGGTTTGGTAATCGGACAGGGGGTCGATGGCTACACCTTC; CDR3: CASGLVIGQGVDGYTF
length: 18; V: TRBV19; J: TRBJ2-1; size: few; D: TRBD2; DNA: TGTGCCAGTAGTCCCAACCCGAGGCTAGCGGGAGAACTAAATGAGCAGTTCTTC; CDR3: CASSPNPRLAGELNEQFF
length: 14; V: TRBV7-2; J: TRBJ2-3; size: .; D: .; DNA: TGTGCCAGCAGCCAGGGGCATAGCACAGATACGCAGTATTTT; CDR3: CASSQGHSTDTQYF
length: 16; V: TRBV5-1; J: TRBJ2-2; size: once; D: .; DNA: TGCGCCAGCAGCTTGGCCCAGGGGGGAATGGCCGGGGAGCTGTTTTTT; CDR3: CASSLAQGGMAGELFF
length: 17; V: TRBV19; J: TRBJ1-2; size: .; D: TRBD1; DNA: TGTGCCAGTAGTAGGATCCTACTAACTGACAGGGCCTATGGCTACACCTTC; CDR3: CASSRILLTDRAYGYTF
length: 13; V: TRBV20-1; J: TRBJ2-7; size: .; D: TRBD2; DNA: TGCAGTGCTAGTAGCGGGACTACCTACGAGCAGTACTTC; CDR3: CSASSGTTYEQYF
length: 14; V: TRBV5-1; J: TRBJ1-4; size: .; D: TRBD1; DNA: TGCGCCAGCAGAGTGGGGGACAGGGACGAAAAACTGTTTTTT; CDR3: CASRVGDRDEKLFF
length: 14; V: TRBV5-1; J: TRBJ1-1; size: .; D: .; DNA: TGCGCCAGCAGGTCTTCCACAGGGTACACTGAAGCTTTCTTT; CDR3: CASRSSTGYTEAFF
length: 14; V: TRBV5-1; J: TRBJ2-7; size: once; D: .; DNA: TGCGCCAGCAGCTTCGAGGACGGGGCCTACGAGCAGTACTTC; CDR3: CASSFEDGAYEQYF
length: 14; V: TRBV7-8; J: TRBJ1-2; size: .; D: .; DNA: TGTGCCAGCAGCTTAATGAGGGGGAACTATGGCTACACCTTC; CDR3: CASSLMRGNYGYTF
length: 15; V: TRBV6-1; J: TRBJ1-3; size: .; D: .; DNA: TGTGCCAGCAGTGAGACAGGATTCTCTGGAAACACCATATATTTT; CDR3: CASSETGFSGNTIYF
length: 14; V: TRBV5-1; J: TRBJ1-2; size: .; D: .; DNA: TGCGCCAGCAGCTTGGACAGGAGTGCTGCCGGCTACACCTTC; CDR3: CASSLDRSAAGYTF
length: 14; V: TRBV11-2; J: TRBJ1-1; size: once; D: TRBD1; DNA: TGTGCCAGCAGCTCCACCGGGACAGCAACTGAAGCTTTCTTT; CDR3: CASSSTGTATEAFF
length: 14; V: TRBV29-1; J: TRBJ1-4; size: .; D: .; DNA: TGCAGCGTTTTCGTTGGGGGAGGAGGTGAAAAACTGTTTTTT; CDR3: CSVFVGGGGEKLFF